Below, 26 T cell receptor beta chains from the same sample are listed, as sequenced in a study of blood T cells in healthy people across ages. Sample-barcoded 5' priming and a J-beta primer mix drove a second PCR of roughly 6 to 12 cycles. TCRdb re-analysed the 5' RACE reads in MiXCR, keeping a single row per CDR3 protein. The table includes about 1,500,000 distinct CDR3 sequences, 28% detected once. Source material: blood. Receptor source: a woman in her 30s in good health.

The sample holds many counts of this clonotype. CDR3 sequence: CSAAPLLLGSTDTQYF. The CDR3 DNA follows: TGCAGTGCTGCCCCCCTTCTGTTGGGGAGCACAGATACGCAGTATTTT. The V call is TRBV20-1, the J call TRBJ2-3; D not certain. The CDR3 covers 16 residues. The V end lost 5 bases, the J end lost 0 bases, and 18 bases lay between the germline ends. Per the germline V gene, CDR1 is DFQATT and CDR2 is SNEGSKA (reference sequence).

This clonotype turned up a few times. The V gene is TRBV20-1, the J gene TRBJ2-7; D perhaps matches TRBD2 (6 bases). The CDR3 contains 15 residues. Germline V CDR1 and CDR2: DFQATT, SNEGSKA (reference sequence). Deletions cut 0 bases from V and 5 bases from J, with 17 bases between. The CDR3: CSARDRGGAGHEQYF. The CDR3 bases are TGCAGTGCTAGAGATCGTGGAGGGGCCGGACACGAGCAGTACTTC.

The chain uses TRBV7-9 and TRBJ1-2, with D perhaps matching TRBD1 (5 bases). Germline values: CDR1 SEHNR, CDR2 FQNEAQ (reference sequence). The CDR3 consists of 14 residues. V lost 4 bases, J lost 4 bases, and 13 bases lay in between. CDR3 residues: CASSSVQGPYGYTF. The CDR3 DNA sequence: TGTGCCAGCAGCTCAGTCCAGGGTCCCTATGGCTACACCTTC.

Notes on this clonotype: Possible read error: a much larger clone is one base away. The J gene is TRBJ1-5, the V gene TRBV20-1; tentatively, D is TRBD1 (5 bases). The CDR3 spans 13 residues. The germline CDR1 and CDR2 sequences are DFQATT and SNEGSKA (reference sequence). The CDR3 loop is CSAIRDLNQPRHF. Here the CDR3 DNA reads TGCAGTGCTATCCGGGACCTGAATCAGCCCCGGCATTTT.

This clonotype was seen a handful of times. The DNA of the CDR3 is TGTGCCAGCGGAGGGGGAGGTTGGAACTTTAACTATGGCTACACCTTC. Its translation is CASGGGGWNFNYGYTF. The chain joins TRBV12-3 or TRBV12-4 to TRBJ1-2, with D perhaps matching TRBD1 (6 bases). V was clipped by 8 bases and J by 1 base, with 20 bases between them. The CDR3 is made up of 16 amino acids.

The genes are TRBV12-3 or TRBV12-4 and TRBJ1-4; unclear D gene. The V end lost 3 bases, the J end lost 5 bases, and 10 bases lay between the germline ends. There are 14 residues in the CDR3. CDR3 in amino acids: CASSLHGGNEKLFF. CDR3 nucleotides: TGTGCCAGCAGTTTGCACGGAGGGAATGAAAAACTGTTTTTT.

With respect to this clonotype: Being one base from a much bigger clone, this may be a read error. Written as DNA, the CDR3 is TGCAACGTTGAAGGGGTCGGACAGGGGCGCTACGAGCAGTACTTC. As protein: CNVEGVGQGRYEQYF. The chain has TRBV29-1 and TRBJ2-7; 9 bases line up with TRBD1. The CDR3 has 15 amino acids. Germline CDR1 is SQVTM and CDR2 is ANQGSEA.

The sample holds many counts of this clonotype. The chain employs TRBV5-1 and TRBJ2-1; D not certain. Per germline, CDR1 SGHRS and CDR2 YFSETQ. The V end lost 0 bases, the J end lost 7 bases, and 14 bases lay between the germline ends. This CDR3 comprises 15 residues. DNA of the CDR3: TGCGCCAGCAGCTTGGGCCTTACCGCCAAGAATGAGCAGTTCTTC. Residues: CASSLGLTAKNEQFF.

In DNA form, the CDR3 reads TGCGCCAGCAGCTTGGGGGCCGGGACTAGCGGGGGACTATACAATGAGCAGTTCTTC. This translates into CASSLGAGTSGGLYNEQFF. The chain couples TRBV5-1 to TRBJ2-1, with TRBD2 identical over 14 bases. Germline V gene sequence: CDR1 SGHRS, CDR2 YFSETQ. Trimming removed 0 bases from V and 4 bases from J; junction bases left unmatched: 9. The CDR3 loop spans 19 amino acids.

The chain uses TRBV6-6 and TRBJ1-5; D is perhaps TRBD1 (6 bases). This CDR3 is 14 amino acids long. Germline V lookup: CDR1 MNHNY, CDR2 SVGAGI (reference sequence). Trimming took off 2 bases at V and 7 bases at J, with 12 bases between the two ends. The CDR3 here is CASSYRTGYQPQHF. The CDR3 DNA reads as TGTGCCAGCAGTTACCGTACAGGGTACCAGCCCCAGCATTTT.

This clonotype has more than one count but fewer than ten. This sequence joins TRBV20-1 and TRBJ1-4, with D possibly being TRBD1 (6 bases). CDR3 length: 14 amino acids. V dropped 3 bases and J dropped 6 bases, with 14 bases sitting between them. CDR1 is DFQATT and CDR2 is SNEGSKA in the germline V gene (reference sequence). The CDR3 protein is CSARDGGGDEKLFF. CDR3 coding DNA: TGCAGTGCTAGGGACGGGGGCGGGGATGAAAAACTGTTTTTT.

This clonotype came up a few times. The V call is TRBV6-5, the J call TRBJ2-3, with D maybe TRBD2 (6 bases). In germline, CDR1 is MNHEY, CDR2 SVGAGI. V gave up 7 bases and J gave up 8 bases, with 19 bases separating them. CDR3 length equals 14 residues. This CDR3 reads CASKSGTARPTQYF. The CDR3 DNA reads TGTGCCAGCAAATCCGGGACTGCGAGGCCTACGCAGTATTTT.

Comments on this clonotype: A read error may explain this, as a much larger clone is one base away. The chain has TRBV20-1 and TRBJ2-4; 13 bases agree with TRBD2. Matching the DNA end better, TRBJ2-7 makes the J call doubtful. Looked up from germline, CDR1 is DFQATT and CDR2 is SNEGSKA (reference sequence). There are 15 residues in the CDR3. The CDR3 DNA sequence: TGCAGTGCTAGGGTCGGGACTAGCGGGACTTACGAGCAGTACTTC. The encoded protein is CSARVGTSGTYEQYF.

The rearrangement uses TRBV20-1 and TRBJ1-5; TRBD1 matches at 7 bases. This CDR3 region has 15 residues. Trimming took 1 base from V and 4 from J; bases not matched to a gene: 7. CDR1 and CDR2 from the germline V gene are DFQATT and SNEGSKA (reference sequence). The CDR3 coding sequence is TGCAGTGCTAGAGCCCCAGGGGGGGAGAATCAGCCCCAGCATTTT. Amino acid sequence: CSARAPGGENQPQHF.

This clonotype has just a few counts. CDR3 in DNA: TGCAGTGCTAGAAGAGGGACTAGCCCGGGAGGGAGTGAGCAGTTCTTC. Translated, it gives CSARRGTSPGGSEQFF. This rearrangement joins TRBV20-1 to TRBJ2-1; 9 bases match TRBD2. The CDR3 is 16 residues long. Germline lookup yields CDR1 DFQATT and CDR2 SNEGSKA (reference sequence). V shed 2 bases, J shed 9 bases, and the junction held 14 bases outside the gene matches.

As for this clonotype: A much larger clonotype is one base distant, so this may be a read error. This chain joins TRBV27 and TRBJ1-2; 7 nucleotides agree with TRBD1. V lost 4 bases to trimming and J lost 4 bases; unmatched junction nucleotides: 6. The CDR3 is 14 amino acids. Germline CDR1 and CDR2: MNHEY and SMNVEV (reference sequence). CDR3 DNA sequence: TGTGCCAGCAGTTCTCGGGACAGTCCCTATGGCTACACCTTC. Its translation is CASSSRDSPYGYTF.

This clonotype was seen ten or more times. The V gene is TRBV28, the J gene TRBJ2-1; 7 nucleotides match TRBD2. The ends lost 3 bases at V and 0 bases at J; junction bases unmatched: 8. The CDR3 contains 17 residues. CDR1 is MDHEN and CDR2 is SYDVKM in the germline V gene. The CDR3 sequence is CASSFVRSSGSYNEQFF. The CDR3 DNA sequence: TGTGCCAGCAGTTTTGTGAGGTCTAGCGGCTCCTACAATGAGCAGTTCTTC.

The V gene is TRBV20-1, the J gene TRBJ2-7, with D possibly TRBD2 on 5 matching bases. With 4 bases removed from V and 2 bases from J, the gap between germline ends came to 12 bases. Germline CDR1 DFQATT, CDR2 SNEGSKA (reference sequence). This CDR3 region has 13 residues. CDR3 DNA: TGCAGTGCTACGAATAGCGAAACCTACGAGCAGTACTTC. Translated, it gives CSATNSETYEQYF.

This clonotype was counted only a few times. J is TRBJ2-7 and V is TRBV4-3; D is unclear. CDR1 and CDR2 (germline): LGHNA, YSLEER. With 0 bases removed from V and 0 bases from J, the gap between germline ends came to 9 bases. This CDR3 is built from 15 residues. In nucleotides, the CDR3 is TGCGCCAGCAGCCAAGATAAGTTGAGCTCCTACGAGCAGTACTTC. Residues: CASSQDKLSSYEQYF.

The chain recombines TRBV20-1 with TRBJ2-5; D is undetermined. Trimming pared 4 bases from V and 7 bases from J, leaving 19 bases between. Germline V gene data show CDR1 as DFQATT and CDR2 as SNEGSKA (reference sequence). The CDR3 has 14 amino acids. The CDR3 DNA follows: TGCAGTGCTATAGACACCCCCGAGTTTGGGACCCAGTACTTC. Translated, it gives CSAIDTPEFGTQYF.

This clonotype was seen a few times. This CDR3 is CASSSRESGWDEQFF. CDR3 nucleotide sequence: TGTGCCAGCAGTTCACGGGAGTCCGGATGGGATGAGCAGTTCTTC. The chain carries TRBV6-2 or TRBV6-3 and TRBJ2-1, with a possible D match to TRBD2 (6 bases). Trimming shortened V by 4 bases and J by 8 bases, and 18 bases separated the two germline ends. CDR3 length: 15 residues. Germline assignment: CDR1 MNHEY and CDR2 SVGEGT.

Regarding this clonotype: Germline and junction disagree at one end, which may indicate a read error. This CDR3 is CTSSTTSGGSGSYNEQFF. The CDR3 DNA reads as TGTACCAGCTCGACGACTAGCGGGGGGTCAGGCTCCTACAATGAGCAGTTCTTC. The chain joins TRBV4-2 to TRBJ2-1, with 13 nucleotides matching TRBD2. From germline, CDR1 is LGHNA and CDR2 YNFKEQ. The CDR3 runs to 18 residues.

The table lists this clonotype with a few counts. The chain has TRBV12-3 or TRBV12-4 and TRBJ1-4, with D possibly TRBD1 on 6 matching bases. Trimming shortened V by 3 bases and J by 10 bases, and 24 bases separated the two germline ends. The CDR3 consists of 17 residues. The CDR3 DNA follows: TGTGCCAGCAGTTTCGGTGCTATGGGGGGCGCCGGGGGAAAACTGTTTTTT. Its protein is CASSFGAMGGAGGKLFF.

The DNA for the CDR3 is TGTGCCACCTCAGGGGCTTGGGGGCAGTATTTT. Protein product: CATSGAWGQYF. This rearrangement joins TRBV15 to TRBJ2-3; a weak D match, TRBD1 (6 bases). Trimming left V 8 bases short and J 11 bases short, with 14 bases between. Germline V lookup: CDR1 LNHNV, CDR2 YYDKDF (reference sequence). CDR3 length equals 11 residues.

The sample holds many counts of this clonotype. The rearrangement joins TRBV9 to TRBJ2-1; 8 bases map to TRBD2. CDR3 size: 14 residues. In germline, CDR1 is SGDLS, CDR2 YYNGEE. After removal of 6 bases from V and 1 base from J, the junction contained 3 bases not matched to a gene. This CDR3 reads CASTPGGSYNEQFF. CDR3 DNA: TGTGCCAGCACCCCGGGAGGGTCCTACAATGAGCAGTTCTTC.

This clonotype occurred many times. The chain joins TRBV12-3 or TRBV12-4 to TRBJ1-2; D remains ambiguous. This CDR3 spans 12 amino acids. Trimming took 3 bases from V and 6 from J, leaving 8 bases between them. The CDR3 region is CASSFLGDGYTF. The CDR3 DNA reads TGTGCCAGCAGTTTCCTTGGAGATGGCTACACCTTC.